This T cell receptor beta chain was sequenced in a study of control samples from healthy donors and cancer patients. The CDR3 runs 16 residues. The V and J ends lost 2 bases and 0 bases respectively, with 13 bases between them. CDR1 SNHLY and CDR2 FYNNEI come from the germline V gene. The sample holds one count of this clone. TCRdb keeps only in-frame clones here, not all; method: immunoSEQ multiplex PCR. The table lists roughly 120,000 clones, 85% to 90% of them singletons, with 1% to 1.4% in the top ten. Material: PBMCs. This receptor was obtained from a woman aged 45-60 years with colorectal cancer. The chain is built from TRBV2 and TRBJ1-1, with unresolved D. CDR3 DNA sequence: TGTGCCAGCAGTGAACGAGGTAGAACCTTGAACACTGAAGCTTTCTTT. As protein: CASSERGRTLNTEAFF. Together with reference TRBV2 and TRBJ1-1, the CDR3 gives the full variable domain: EPEVTQTPSHQVTQMGQEVILRCVPISNHLYFYWYRQILGQKVEFLVSFYNNEISEKSEIFDDQFSVERPDGSNFTLKIRSTKLEDSAMYFCASSERGRTLNTEAFFGQGTRLTVV.